The 14 T cell receptor beta chains reported below all come from one sample, sequenced in a study of cytomegalovirus exposure and HLA in healthy donors. Generated by immunoSEQ multiplex PCR, the TCRdb table keeps only in-frame clones and is missing some. Among approximately 200,000 clones listed, approximately 78% were seen once. The sample taken for sequencing was PBMCs. The receptors stem from a woman in her thirties in good health and CMV-seronegative.

The rearrangement uses TRBV9 and TRBJ1-2; 11 bases match TRBD1. CDR1 is SGDLS and CDR2 is YYNGEE in the germline V gene. Unmatched junction bases numbered 7, after V lost 4 bases and J lost 2 bases. CDR3 length: 16 residues. The DNA of the CDR3 is TGTGCCAGCAGCCTGGGGACAGGGGGAATCAACTATGGCTACACCTTC. Translating gives CASSLGTGGINYGYTF.

The chain recombines TRBV13 with TRBJ1-4; 12 nucleotides align to TRBD1. Germline CDR1 PRHDT, CDR2 FYEKMQ (reference sequence). V dropped 2 bases and J dropped 8; count of bases not matched to a gene: 9. This CDR3 has 17 amino acids. The CDR3 nucleotides are TGTGCCAGCAGCTTATCAGGGGACAGGGGGCAACGGGAAAAACTGTTTTTT. Its protein product is CASSLSGDRGQREKLFF.

This clone was detected a few times. This clone may be a read error of a much larger clone one base away. The rearrangement uses TRBV7-3 and TRBJ1-2; 8 nucleotides match TRBD1. After removal of 5 bases from V and 3 bases from J, the junction contained 2 bases not matched to a gene. Germline V lookup: CDR1 SGHTA, CDR2 FQGTGA. The CDR3 extends over 13 amino acids. The CDR3 sequence: CASSPDRDYGYTF. CDR3 nucleotides: TGTGCCAGCAGCCCGGACAGGGACTATGGCTACACCTTC.

V is TRBV2 and J is TRBJ2-6; a weak D match, TRBD1 (5 bases). Germline V CDR1 and CDR2: SNHLY, FYNNEI. The ends were cut back, 2 bases at V and 4 bases at J, with 6 bases in the middle. The CDR3 contains 14 residues. The CDR3 DNA reads as TGTGCCAGCAGTGAATCAGGGGGGGCCAACGTCCTGACTTTC. Its protein is CASSESGGANVLTF. Supplemented by reference TRBV2 and TRBJ2-6, the full variable domain reads EPEVTQTPSHQVTQMGQEVILRCVPISNHLYFYWYRQILGQKVEFLVSFYNNEISEKSEIFDDQFSVERPDGSNFTLKIRSTKLEDSAMYFCASSESGGANVLTFGAGSRLTVL.

The chain is built from TRBV6-5 and TRBJ1-6; 7 positions agree with TRBD1. This CDR3 has 15 amino acids. Trimming at V came to 0 bases and at J to 13 bases, leaving 9 bases not matched to a gene. Per the germline V gene, CDR1 is MNHEY and CDR2 is SVGAGI. The CDR3 reads CASSYSGTGQSPLHF. The CDR3 DNA follows: TGTGCCAGCAGTTACTCTGGGACGGGACAGAGCCCCCTCCACTTT.

The V gene is TRBV5-1, the J gene TRBJ2-5, with D perhaps TRBD2 (6 bases). V lost 0 bases to trimming and J lost 4 bases, with 10 bases between them. Germline CDR1 reads SGHRS; CDR2 reads YFSETQ. CDR3 size: 14 residues. CDR3 coding DNA: TGCGCCAGCAGCTTGGAGGCGGGATTAGAGACCCAGTACTTC. It specifies CASSLEAGLETQYF.

The V gene is TRBV9, the J gene TRBJ2-7; TRBD2 agrees at 8 bases. Per germline, CDR1 SGDLS and CDR2 YYNGEE. This CDR3 comprises 14 residues. V dropped 2 bases and J dropped 4; count of bases not matched to a gene: 5. CDR3 in amino acids: CASSVDPGGYEQYF. DNA of the CDR3: TGTGCCAGCAGCGTGGATCCGGGGGGGTACGAGCAGTACTTC. Full variable domain (missing parts from reference TRBV9 and TRBJ2-7): DSGVTQTPKHLITATGQRVTLRCSPRSGDLSVYWYQQSLDQGLQFLIQYYNGEERAKGNILERFSAQQFPDLHSELNLSSLELGDSALYFCASSVDPGGYEQYFGPGTRLTVT.

CDR3 nucleotide sequence: TGTGCCAGCAGAAGATCGGGACTCATCTACGAGCAGTACTTC. It translates to CASRRSGLIYEQYF. The genes are TRBV28 and TRBJ2-7; perhaps TRBD2 as D (6 bases). The CDR3 extends over 14 amino acids. V gave up 6 bases and J gave up 3 bases, with 15 bases separating them. Per the germline V gene, CDR1 is MDHEN and CDR2 is SYDVKM.

In nucleotides, the CDR3 is TGTGCCAGCAGCTCCGCCGGGACAGGAAAGTACGAGCAGTACTTC. The encoded protein is CASSSAGTGKYEQYF. V gene TRBV6-5 combines with J gene TRBJ2-7; TRBD1 aligns across 8 bases. The germline V gene has CDR1 MNHEY and CDR2 SVGAGI. Unmatched junction bases numbered 11, after V lost 6 bases and J lost 4 bases. The CDR3 has 15 amino acids.

This chain uses TRBV6-5 with TRBJ2-7, with unresolved D. V dropped 6 bases and J dropped 4 bases, with 10 bases sitting between them. Looked up from germline, CDR1 is MNHEY and CDR2 is SVGAGI. The CDR3 spans 12 residues. CDR3 sequence reads: CASSPRSYEQYF. The CDR3 nucleotides read TGTGCCAGCAGCCCCCGTTCGTACGAGCAGTACTTC.

This clone was found once. This chain links TRBV10-1 with TRBJ2-6; 8 nucleotides match TRBD1. This CDR3 contains 18 residues. Losses at the gene ends were 0 bases for V and 0 bases for J; bases not matched to a gene: 4. Germline V gives CDR1 WNHNN, CDR2 SYGVQD (reference sequence). This CDR3 reads CASSESAGGNSGANVLTF. DNA of the CDR3: TGCGCCAGCAGTGAGTCAGCAGGGGGCAACTCTGGGGCCAACGTCCTGACTTTC.

The chain joins TRBV18 to TRBJ2-1; 14 bases line up with TRBD2. This CDR3 comprises 17 residues. V was pared by 3 bases and J by 7 bases, with 8 bases of the junction left unmatched. Germline V lookup: CDR1 KGHSH, CDR2 LQKENI. This CDR3 is CASSPRGLAGVVNEQFF. The DNA for the CDR3 is TGTGCCAGCTCACCCCGGGGACTAGCGGGAGTCGTTAATGAGCAGTTCTTC.

This rearrangement joins TRBV18 to TRBJ1-4; possibly TRBD1 for D (5 bases). The germline V gene encodes CDR1 KGHSH and CDR2 LQKENI. V gave up 1 base and J gave up 8 bases, with 35 bases separating them. CDR3 size: 22 residues. The DNA for the CDR3 is TGTGCCAGCTCACCACGCCCTACAAGGGGACTAGCGGGGCGGCGAGGATACGAAAAACTGTTTTTT. Protein: CASSPRPTRGLAGRRGYEKLFF.

J is TRBJ2-3 and V is TRBV27, with no clear D. V lost 3 bases and J 1 base, leaving 8 bases between the germline ends. The CDR3 has 14 amino acids. Germline CDR1 is MNHEY and CDR2 is SMNVEV (reference sequence). DNA of the CDR3: TGTGCCAGCAGTTTGAGTGCGGGCACAGATACGCAGTATTTT. Translation: CASSLSAGTDTQYF.